A selection of T cell receptor beta chains follows, all from one sample in a study of blood T cell repertoires in COVID-19. This table comes from immunoSEQ multiplex PCR, and its TCRdb copy is limited to in-frame clones, with some not included. The sample shows 150,000 to 200,000 clones, around 82% of them seen only once. Sequencing used PBMCs or T cells enriched from blood (not recorded which). These receptors were taken from a man aged 35-49 years who had recovered from COVID-19. The CDR3 runs from the conserved cysteine through the conserved F or W. A D gene is named only where the DNA matches it firmly. Not all rows give a size; the values are once, few, many and, for expanded clones, a class.

TRBV30	TRBD2	.	TRBJ2-3	CAWSGLAGFTDTQYF	TGTGCCTGGAGTGGCTTAGCGGGGTTCACAGATACGCAGTATTTT
TRBV6-5	.	.	TRBJ2-6	CASSRRSSGANVLTF	TGTGCCAGCAGTAGACGGAGCTCTGGGGCCAACGTCCTGACTTTC
TRBV28	.	.	TRBJ2-6	CASLTGTGANVLTF	TGTGCCAGCCTGACGGGAACTGGGGCCAACGTCCTGACTTTC
TRBV18	TRBD2	.	TRBJ2-1	CASSLASGYNEQFF	TGTGCCAGCTCACTAGCTAGCGGGTACAATGAGCAGTTCTTC
TRBV6-5	.	.	TRBJ2-3	CASSYQLFTDTQYF	TGTGCCAGCAGTTACCAGTTATTCACAGATACGCAGTATTTT
TRBV9	TRBD2	.	TRBJ2-3	CASSSSGTRATDTQYF	TGTGCCAGCAGCTCATCCGGGACTAGAGCCACAGATACGCAGTATTTT
TRBV27	.	once	TRBJ2-5	CASSSWSSGGETQYF	TGTGCCAGCAGTTCTTGGAGCTCCGGTGGAGAGACCCAGTACTTC
TRBV23-1	TRBD1	.	TRBJ1-5	CASSWDRGNQPQHF	TGCGCCAGCAGTTGGGACAGGGGTAATCAGCCCCAGCATTTT
TRBV5-5	.	.	TRBJ1-5	CASSLPGGNQPQHF	TGTGCCAGCAGCCTACCGGGGGGGAATCAGCCCCAGCATTTT
TRBV4-2	.	.	TRBJ2-2	CASSQEVSTAGELFF	TGTGCCAGCAGCCAAGAGGTTTCTACAGCCGGGGAGCTGTTTTTT
TRBV11-2	.	.	TRBJ2-3	CASSLPSTDTQYF	TGTGCCAGCAGCTTACCCAGTACAGATACGCAGTATTTT
TRBV10-1	.	.	TRBJ1-1	CASSESTGPRGTEAFF	TGCGCCAGCAGTGAGTCGACGGGTCCTCGAGGCACTGAAGCTTTCTTT
TRBV5-4	TRBD2	.	TRBJ2-7	CASSLAGGAYEQYF	TGTGCCAGCAGCTTAGCGGGAGGGGCCTACGAGCAGTACTTC
TRBV3-1/TRBV3-2	.	.	TRBJ1-2	CASSQGAGLGYGYTF	TGTGCCAGCAGCCAAGGGGCAGGGCTGGGCTATGGCTACACCTTC
TRBV9	.	.	TRBJ2-6	CASNRGAHGANVLTF	TGTGCCAGCAACCGGGGGGCGCATGGGGCCAACGTCCTGACTTTC
TRBV12-5	TRBD2	.	TRBJ2-2	CASGGLAGTNTGELFF	TGTGCTAGTGGCGGACTAGCGGGGACCAACACCGGGGAGCTGTTTTTT
TRBV4-3	TRBD2	.	TRBJ2-5	CASSIRLAGEETQYF	TGCGCCAGCAGTATCCGTCTAGCGGGAGAGGAGACCCAGTACTTC
TRBV7-3	TRBD2	once	TRBJ2-5	CASSSPSGRKKETQYF	TGTGCCAGCAGCTCCCCCAGCGGGAGGAAGAAAGAGACCCAGTACTTC
TRBV29-1	TRBD1	.	TRBJ2-1	CSGWTGGKVEQFF	TGCAGCGGATGGACAGGGGGAAAAGTTGAGCAGTTCTTC
TRBV21-1	.	.	TRBJ1-4	CASSQKNTDEGAEKLFF	TGTGCCAGCAGCCAGAAAAATACCGACGAGGGAGCTGAAAAACTGTTTTTT
TRBV7-2	.	.	TRBJ1-1	CASSYTGSRGTEAFF	TGTGCCAGCAGCTACACAGGTTCCCGGGGGACTGAAGCTTTCTTT
TRBV24-1	TRBD2	.	TRBJ2-7	CATSTSGGHEQYF	TGTGCCACCTCGACTAGCGGAGGGCACGAGCAGTACTTC
TRBV6-5	TRBD1	.	TRBJ1-2	CASSIQGEYGYTF	TGTGCCAGCAGTATACAGGGGGAGTATGGCTACACCTTC
TRBV27	TRBD2	once	TRBJ2-3	CASRLADTDTQYF	TGTGCCAGCCGCCTAGCGGACACAGATACGCAGTATTTT
TRBV5-6	TRBD2	.	TRBJ2-1	CASSSLLAGADEQFF	TGTGCCAGCAGCTCGTTACTAGCGGGAGCGGATGAGCAGTTCTTC
TRBV7-9	TRBD1	.	TRBJ2-2	CASSSGLDRGHTGELFF	TGTGCCAGCAGCTCGGGTCTCGACAGGGGGCACACCGGGGAGCTGTTTTTT
TRBV5-8	.	.	TRBJ2-7	CASSTSEGSYEQYF	TGTGCCAGCAGCACCTCCGAGGGCTCCTACGAGCAGTACTTC
TRBV27	.	.	TRBJ1-1	CASSLSWGEMNTEAFF	TGTGCCAGCAGTTTATCGTGGGGCGAAATGAACACTGAAGCTTTCTTT
TRBV3-1/TRBV3-2	.	.	TRBJ2-5	CASSQAGDRPETQYF	TGTGCCAGCAGCCAAGCGGGAGATCGGCCAGAGACCCAGTACTTC
TRBV18	TRBD1	.	TRBJ2-1	CASSRDRVLSYNEQFF	TGTGCCAGCTCACGAGACAGGGTCCTCTCCTACAATGAGCAGTTCTTC
TRBV9	TRBD2	once	TRBJ2-3	CASSQNVASGRSDTQYF	TGTGCCAGCAGCCAGAATGTAGCGAGCGGGAGGTCAGATACGCAGTATTTT
TRBV27	TRBD1	.	TRBJ1-4	CASSHRQGFNEKLFF	TGTGCCAGTTCGCATAGACAGGGGTTTAATGAAAAACTGTTTTTT
TRBV7-8	.	.	TRBJ2-7	CASSPGLLPGEQYF	TGTGCCAGCAGCCCGGGACTCCTTCCCGGCGAGCAGTACTTC
TRBV20-1	.	once	TRBJ2-7	CSAKLPYEQYF	TGCAGTGCTAAACTTCCCTACGAGCAGTACTTC
TRBV11-1	.	.	TRBJ1-5	CASSLSGQPQHF	TGTGCCAGCAGTTTGTCGGGGCAGCCCCAGCATTTT
TRBV11-2	.	.	TRBJ1-4	CASSSREGDEKLFF	TGTGCCAGCAGCTCTCGGGAGGGGGATGAAAAACTGTTTTTT
TRBV9	TRBD2	few	TRBJ2-3	CASSFGAGSTDTQYF	TGTGCCAGCAGCTTCGGAGCGGGAAGCACAGATACGCAGTATTTT
TRBV9	.	.	TRBJ2-1	CASSVEGGKSSYNEQFF	TGTGCCAGCAGCGTAGAAGGAGGAAAGAGCTCCTACAATGAGCAGTTCTTC
TRBV6-6	TRBD1	.	TRBJ2-2	CASFRQGSTGELFF	TGTGCCAGCTTTCGACAGGGCAGCACCGGGGAGCTGTTTTTT
TRBV30	TRBD2	.	TRBJ2-3	CAWTGGATDTQYF	TGTGCCTGGACGGGAGGCGCCACAGATACGCAGTATTTT
TRBV6-2/TRBV6-3	TRBD2	.	TRBJ2-1	CASSYSGTSANEQFF	TGTGCCAGCAGTTACTCAGGGACTAGCGCAAATGAGCAGTTCTTC
TRBV2	TRBD2	.	TRBJ2-3	CATSGRRTDTQYF	TGTGCCACTAGCGGGAGGCGTACAGATACGCAGTATTTT
TRBV5-1	TRBD2	.	TRBJ2-1	CASSSSPGGSSYNEQFF	TGCGCCAGCAGCTCCTCCCCTGGCGGGAGCTCCTACAATGAGCAGTTCTTC
TRBV5-5	TRBD2	.	TRBJ2-7	CASSSSSGVSYEQYF	TGTGCCAGCAGCTCTTCTAGCGGTGTCTCCTACGAGCAGTACTTC
TRBV7-3	.	.	TRBJ1-2	CASSLTGTVGYTF	TGTGCCAGCAGCTTAACTGGGACTGTTGGCTACACCTTC
TRBV19	.	.	TRBJ2-3	CASSIQITDTQYF	TGTGCCAGTAGTATACAGATCACAGATACGCAGTATTTT
TRBV19	.	.	TRBJ1-1	CASIDSENTEAFF	TGTGCCAGCATTGACAGTGAGAACACTGAAGCTTTCTTT
TRBV29-1	.	.	TRBJ1-2	CSVEPSDSPYGYTF	TGCAGCGTTGAACCCTCGGACAGCCCTTATGGCTACACCTTC
TRBV7-6	.	many	TRBJ1-6	CASSLGARQAPLHF	TGTGCCAGCAGCTTAGGTGCGCGACAGGCACCCCTCCACTTT
TRBV9	TRBD1	.	TRBJ1-3	CASSPRTGGANTIYF	TGTGCCAGCAGCCCCCGGACAGGGGGAGCAAACACCATATATTTT
TRBV5-8	TRBD1	.	TRBJ2-7	CASSEGLGTGGVEQYF	TGTGCCAGCAGCGAGGGGCTGGGGACAGGGGGCGTCGAGCAGTACTTC
TRBV4-1	.	.	TRBJ1-5	CASSQNIDSNQPQHF	TGCGCCAGCAGCCAAAACATTGATAGCAATCAGCCCCAGCATTTT
TRBV24-1	TRBD1	.	TRBJ1-5	CATSDSGQLNQPQHF	TGTGCCACCAGTGACTCGGGACAGCTTAATCAGCCCCAGCATTTT
TRBV4-3	.	.	TRBJ2-1	CASSQEALSGEQFF	TGCGCCAGCAGCCAAGAAGCATTATCTGGTGAGCAGTTCTTC
TRBV4-3	TRBD2	.	TRBJ2-1	CASSQEREREREQFF	TGCGCCAGCAGCCAAGAGAGGGAGCGGGAGCGGGAGCAGTTCTTC
TRBV27	TRBD2	.	TRBJ2-1	CASSLAGVLYNEQFF	TGTGCCAGCAGTTTAGCGGGAGTGTTATACAATGAGCAGTTCTTC
TRBV6-1	.	.	TRBJ2-3	CASSEAGDTQYF	TGTGCCAGCAGTGAAGCTGGCGATACGCAGTATTTT